These 20 T cell receptor beta chains were all obtained from the same sample, sequenced in a study of T cell changes during pregnancy in multiple sclerosis. The method was immunoSEQ multiplex PCR; TCRdb's version includes in-frame clones alone and lacks a portion of them. The sample yields tens of thousands of clones, roughly 90% seen once. The sequencing used CD4+ T cells from peripheral blood mononuclear cells, collected in the first trimester of pregnancy. The receptors originated from a female donor in good health, enrolled as a control in a pregnancy study.

V is TRBV19 and J is TRBJ1-1; TRBD1 is a possible D gene (6 bases). The CDR3 runs to 14 residues. The ends were cut back, 7 bases at V and 3 bases at J, with 15 bases in the middle. Germline loops: CDR1 LNHDA, CDR2 SQIVND (reference sequence). The CDR3 DNA reads TGTGCCAGTACCCGGGACACCAAGGACACTGAAGCTTTCTTT. The encoded protein is CASTRDTKDTEAFF.

CDR3: CASSPSGSGANVLTF. In nucleotides, the CDR3 is TGTGCCAGCAGTCCCTCAGGGTCTGGGGCCAACGTCCTGACTTTC. The rearrangement links TRBV28 to TRBJ2-6; TRBD1 is a possible D gene (5 bases). Germline V gene sequence: CDR1 MDHEN, CDR2 SYDVKM. The V end lost 5 bases, the J end lost 1 base, and 9 bases lay between the germline ends. The CDR3 spans 15 residues. Full variable domain (outside the CDR3, taken from reference TRBV28 and TRBJ2-6): DVKVTQSSRYLVKRTGEKVFLECVQDMDHENMFWYRQDPGLGLRLIYFSYDVKMKEKGDIPEGYSVSREKKERFSLILESASTNQTSMYLCASSPSGSGANVLTFGAGSRLTVL.

The rearrangement uses TRBV5-1 and TRBJ2-3; the D gene is possibly TRBD2 (5 bases). Looked up from germline, CDR1 is SGHRS and CDR2 is YFSETQ. Between the trimmed V and J ends, which lost 5 bases and 3 bases, there was a span of 16 bases. This CDR3 contains 15 residues. CDR3 sequence reads: CASRKTGLLTDTQYF. The DNA of the CDR3 is TGCGCCAGCAGAAAGACGGGATTACTGACAGATACGCAGTATTTT.

This clone came up a few times. V usage is TRBV6-5 and J usage is TRBJ2-3, with a weak D call TRBD2 (7 bases). The CDR3 spans 13 residues. Trimming left V 8 bases short and J 7 bases short, with 16 bases between. Per the germline V gene, CDR1 is MNHEY and CDR2 is SVGAGI. CDR3 nucleotides: TGTGCCAGCCGCCCGGGGGGCGCGTATACGCAGTATTTT. Encoded protein: CASRPGGAYTQYF.

The chain links TRBV4-1 to TRBJ1-1; tentatively, D is TRBD1 (6 bases). Per germline, CDR1 MGHRA and CDR2 YSYEKL. The CDR3 sequence is 15 residues long. Trimming took 5 bases from V and 5 from J, leaving 18 bases between them. CDR3 protein: CASSKNPGARTEAFF. The CDR3 nucleotides read TGCGCCAGCAGCAAGAATCCAGGGGCGAGGACTGAAGCTTTCTTT.

The chain joins TRBV9 to TRBJ2-1, with D hard to call. The CDR3 is 15 residues long. V lost 1 base and J lost 0, with 8 bases in between. CDR1 and CDR2 (germline): SGDLS, YYNGEE. The CDR3 here is CASSVLASSYNEQFF. DNA for the CDR3: TGTGCCAGCAGCGTACTGGCTAGCTCCTACAATGAGCAGTTCTTC.

Remarks on this clone: One end of the junction varies from germline; a read error may be responsible. The chain links TRBV18 to TRBJ2-1, with 7 bases identical to TRBD2. This CDR3 contains 15 residues. Germline assignment: CDR1 KGHSH and CDR2 LQKENI. CDR3 bases: TGTGCCAGCTCAGTTATGGCGGGAGTAAACAATAAGCAGTTCTTC. This encodes CASSVMAGVNNKQFF.

The chain is built from TRBV6-5 and TRBJ2-2, with D possibly matching TRBD1 (5 bases). The CDR3 consists of 14 residues. Deletions cut 2 bases from V and 4 bases from J, with 8 bases between. The germline CDR1 and CDR2 sequences are MNHEY and SVGAGI. In DNA, the CDR3 is TGTGCCAGCAGTTACGGACAAATCACCGGGGAGCTGTTTTTT. This gives the protein CASSYGQITGELFF.

This chain joins TRBV6-5 and TRBJ1-5; 7 positions match TRBD1. Germline loops: CDR1 MNHEY, CDR2 SVGAGI. CDR3 length: 14 amino acids. J lost 6 bases, V lost 6 bases, and 8 bases had no gene match. Here the CDR3 reads CASSPDRVGQPQHF. CDR3 bases: TGTGCCAGCAGCCCAGACAGGGTTGGTCAGCCCCAGCATTTT.

The J gene is TRBJ1-5, the V gene TRBV10-2, with TRBD1 identical over 10 bases. The CDR3 extends over 16 amino acids. Germline trimming cut 0 bases from V and 5 bases from J; bases unmatched to any gene: 4. Looked up from germline, CDR1 is WSHSY and CDR2 is SAAADI. In DNA form, the CDR3 reads TGCGCCAGCAGTGAGTCGGACAGGGGGAACGATCAGCCCCAGCATTTT. Protein sequence: CASSESDRGNDQPQHF.

CDR3 region: CSVEDGTDTQYF. The DNA for the CDR3 is TGCAGCGTTGAAGACGGCACAGATACGCAGTATTTT. The chain links TRBV29-1 to TRBJ2-3; D call uncertain. Germline V CDR1 and CDR2: SQVTM, ANQGSEA. CDR3 length: 12 residues. V lost 0 bases and J 1 base, leaving 2 bases between the germline ends.

The sample holds a few counts of this clone. The chain carries TRBV5-4 and TRBJ1-3, with 7 bases lining up with TRBD1. The V and J ends lost 4 bases and 4 bases, in that order; junction bases with no gene match: 11. The CDR3 spans 16 residues. Per germline, CDR1 SGHNT and CDR2 YYREEE (reference sequence). CDR3 region: CASSARQGEKGNTIYF. The CDR3 nucleotides read TGTGCCAGCAGCGCCCGACAGGGAGAGAAAGGAAACACCATATATTTT.

This chain connects TRBV19 to TRBJ1-2; TRBD1 might be the D (6 bases). The CDR3 length is 16 residues. Germline values: CDR1 LNHDA, CDR2 SQIVND (reference sequence). With 2 bases removed from V and 1 base from J, the gap between germline ends came to 14 bases. Here the CDR3 reads CASSISRGQINYGYTF. The DNA of the CDR3 is TGTGCCAGTAGTATATCTCGCGGACAGATTAACTATGGCTACACCTTC.

This chain uses TRBV10-2 with TRBJ2-3; 9 nucleotides align to TRBD1. V dropped 8 bases and J dropped 2; count of bases not matched to a gene: 2. CDR1 is WSHSY and CDR2 is SAAADI in the germline V gene. The CDR3 is made up of 13 amino acids. DNA of the CDR3: TGCGCCAGCTGGGACAGGGCCACAGATACGCAGTATTTT. Its translation is CASWDRATDTQYF.

V gene TRBV5-8 combines with J gene TRBJ2-1; TRBD2 aligns across 8 bases. CDR1 and CDR2 (germline): SGHTS, YDEGEE. This CDR3 is built from 16 residues. V was pared by 3 bases and J by 4 bases, with 9 bases of the junction left unmatched. This CDR3 reads CASSSPGGARYNEQFF. CDR3 in DNA: TGTGCCAGCAGCTCGCCGGGGGGGGCGCGGTACAATGAGCAGTTCTTC.

The chain couples TRBV28 to TRBJ2-4, with TRBD1 matching over 8 bases. The CDR3 spans 16 residues. Germline assignment: CDR1 MDHEN and CDR2 SYDVKM. J gave up 15 bases and V 3 bases, and 19 bases lay outside the gene matches. The CDR3: CASSLGTGTGGRARYF. As DNA, the CDR3 is TGTGCCAGCAGTTTGGGTACCGGGACAGGAGGAAGAGCGCGGTACTTC.

The rearrangement joins TRBV6-5 to TRBJ1-6; 8 bases align to TRBD1. Germline trimming cut 5 bases from V and 5 bases from J; bases unmatched to any gene: 5. In germline, CDR1 is MNHEY, CDR2 SVGAGI. This CDR3 has 15 residues. The CDR3 region is CASSTTGGDNSPLHF. CDR3 coding DNA: TGTGCCAGCAGTACTACAGGGGGAGATAATTCACCCCTCCACTTT.

The chain combines TRBV5-1 with TRBJ2-7; D perhaps matches TRBD1 (5 bases). The V gene lost 0 bases and the J gene lost 2 bases, with 9 bases spanning the gap. There are 14 residues in the CDR3. The V gene's germline CDR1 is SGHRS and CDR2 YFSETQ. In DNA, the CDR3 is TGCGCCAGCAGCTTGGATAGGGGTCCCTACGAGCAGTACTTC. This gives the protein CASSLDRGPYEQYF.

The chain employs TRBV28 and TRBJ2-3; 7 bases match TRBD1. CDR1 is MDHEN and CDR2 is SYDVKM in the germline V gene. CDR3 length: 14 residues. V trimming: 6 bases; J trimming: 6 bases; junction bases outside the gene matches: 9. The CDR3 DNA reads TGTGCCAGCAGGAGACAGGGCCCGAGGGATACGCAGTATTTT. Amino acid sequence: CASRRQGPRDTQYF.

The genes are TRBV10-3 and TRBJ1-3, with D maybe TRBD1 (6 bases). Germline-derived CDR1 and CDR2 are ENHRY and SYGVKD. CDR3 length equals 16 residues. Trimming stripped 2 bases from V and 3 bases from J, with 14 bases between. The CDR3 sequence: CAISEGGASDGNTIYF. CDR3 in DNA: TGTGCCATCAGTGAGGGGGGGGCTTCTGATGGAAACACCATATATTTT.